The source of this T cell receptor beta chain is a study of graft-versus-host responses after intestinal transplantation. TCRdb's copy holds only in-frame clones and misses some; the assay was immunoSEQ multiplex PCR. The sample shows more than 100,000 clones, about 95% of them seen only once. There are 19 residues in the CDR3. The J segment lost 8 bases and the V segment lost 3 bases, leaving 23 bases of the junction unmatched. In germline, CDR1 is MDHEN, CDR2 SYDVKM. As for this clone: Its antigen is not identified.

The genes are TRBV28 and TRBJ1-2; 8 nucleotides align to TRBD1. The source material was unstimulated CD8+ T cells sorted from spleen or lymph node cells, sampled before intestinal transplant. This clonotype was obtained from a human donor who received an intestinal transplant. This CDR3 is CASSLVQRQGINSPSGYTF. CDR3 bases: TGTGCCAGCAGTTTGGTCCAACGACAGGGGATAAACTCCCCCTCCGGCTACACCTTC.